These T cell receptor beta chains were read from a single sample in a study of blood T cell repertoires in COVID-19. This table comes from immunoSEQ multiplex PCR, and its TCRdb copy is limited to in-frame clones, with some not included. Of some 70,000 clones in the sample, around 85% were seen once. The material sequenced was peripheral blood. The receptors come from a woman between 45 and 65 years old with acute or convalescent COVID-19. CDR3s include the opening cysteine and the closing phenylalanine or tryptophan.

>TRBJ2-3|12|TRBV5-1
CASSSQGDTQYF
>TRBJ2-5|15|TRBV15
CATSSPSGYQETQYF
>TRBJ1-1|13|TRBV3-1/TRBV3-2
CASSPPGQGRAFF
>TRBJ2-1|16|TRBV5-1
CASSLEGLAGGTSEFF
>TRBJ2-1|15|TRBV7-2
CASSLGMSSYNEQFF
>TRBJ2-1|15|TRBV27
CASSARLAGYNEQFF
>TRBJ1-2|13|TRBV30
CAWSVSGVGGYTF
>TRBJ1-1|13|TRBV11-3
CASSEDRETEAFF
>TRBJ1-2|14|TRBV28
CASSLPRQKRGYTF
>TRBJ2-7|14|TRBV30
CAWTSDRTSYEQYF
>TRBJ2-3|16|TRBV21-1
CASSINRDPSTDTQYF
>TRBJ2-1|14|TRBV2
CASITSGGYNEQFF
>TRBJ1-1|12|TRBV29-1
CSVDRVNTEAFF
>TRBJ2-3|16|TRBV10-2
CASSDPLAGGPSTQYF
>TRBJ1-3|14|TRBV5-5
CASSLPGWANTIYF
>TRBJ1-2|13|TRBV12-3/TRBV12-4
CASIESGNYGYTF
>TRBJ2-1|15|TRBV10-3
CAISEFDSGINEQFF
>TRBJ2-5|14|TRBV28
CASSLFRGRETQYF
>TRBJ1-1|13|TRBV27
CASRSGTYTEAFF
>TRBJ2-7|14|TRBV18
CASSPPGQPYEQYF
>TRBJ2-2|14|TRBV6-1
CASSEVYYTGELFF
>TRBJ2-1|20|TRBV7-2
CASSLAGTSGRTSLRNEQFF
>TRBJ1-5|14|TRBV11-2
CASSLDGGDQPQHF
>TRBJ1-1|15|TRBV15
CATSRKWQGNTEAFF
>TRBJ1-5|12|TRBV10-3
CATGQTNQPQHF
>TRBJ1-2|15|TRBV5-1
CASRMDPGQSYGYTF
>TRBJ1-4|15|TRBV5-1
CASSFTGGTNEKLFF
>TRBJ2-7|15|TRBV7-3
CASSLNGGPGDEQYF
>TRBJ2-1|17|TRBV5-4
CASSLAPRDGTYNEQFF
>TRBJ1-1|14|TRBV2
CASRAQGERAEAFF
>TRBJ1-4|14|TRBV27
CASSPDRGGEKLFF
>TRBJ2-3|15|TRBV13
CASSKDRGQTDTQYF
>TRBJ1-2|15|TRBV6-4
CASSEGTGGPYGYTF
>TRBJ2-3|14|TRBV29-1
CSVPTSGSTDTQYF
>TRBJ1-2|14|TRBV27
CASSLGVGGHGYTF
>TRBJ2-3|15|TRBV7-4
CASSCQGLGTDTQYF
>TRBJ2-3|18|TRBV7-2
CASSPPHRDRQITDTQYF
>TRBJ2-7|16|TRBV30
CAWSLLTGLAAYEQYF
>TRBJ2-1|14|TRBV12-5
CASGLGTKHNEQFF
>TRBJ2-5|14|TRBV6-2/TRBV6-3
CASSRTGVMETQYF
>TRBJ2-3|16|TRBV6-4
CASSDSAGGPTDTQYF
>TRBJ1-2|14|TRBV30
CAWSVGQKRLGYTF
>TRBJ1-5|15|TRBV28
CAIQRGHGGNQPQHF
>TRBJ1-2|13|TRBV19
CASTPDSIAGYTF
>TRBJ2-1|19|TRBV5-6
CASSLVMSGAKSSYNEQFF